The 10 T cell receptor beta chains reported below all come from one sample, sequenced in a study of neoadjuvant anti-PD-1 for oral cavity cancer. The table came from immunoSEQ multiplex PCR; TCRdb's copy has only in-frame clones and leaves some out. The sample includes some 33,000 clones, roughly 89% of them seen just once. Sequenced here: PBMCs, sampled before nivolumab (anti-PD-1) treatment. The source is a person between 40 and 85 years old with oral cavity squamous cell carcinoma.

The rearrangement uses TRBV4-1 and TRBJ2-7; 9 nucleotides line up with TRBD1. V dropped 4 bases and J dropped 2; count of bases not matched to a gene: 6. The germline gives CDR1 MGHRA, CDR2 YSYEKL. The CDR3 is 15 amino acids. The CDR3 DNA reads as TGCGCCAGCAGCCCCGGGACAGGGTCCACCTACGAGCAGTACTTC. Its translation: CASSPGTGSTYEQYF.

The CDR3 nucleotides read TGTGCCAGCAGCCCCAGGGGCAGGGCTTCTGGGGCCAACGTCCTGACTTTC. This codes for CASSPRGRASGANVLTF. The chain uses TRBV7-2 and TRBJ2-6; tentative D call: TRBD1 (6 bases). This CDR3 has 17 residues. V shed 5 bases and J shed 1 base, with 15 bases lying between them. Germline V gene sequence: CDR1 SGHTA, CDR2 FQGNSA.

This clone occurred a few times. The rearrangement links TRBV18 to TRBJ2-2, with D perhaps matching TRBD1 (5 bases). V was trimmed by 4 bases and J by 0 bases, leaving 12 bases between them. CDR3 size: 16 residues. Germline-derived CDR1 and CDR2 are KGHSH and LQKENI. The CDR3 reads CASSRRGNANTGELFF. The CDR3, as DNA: TGTGCCAGCTCACGTAGGGGCAACGCGAACACCGGGGAGCTGTTTTTT.

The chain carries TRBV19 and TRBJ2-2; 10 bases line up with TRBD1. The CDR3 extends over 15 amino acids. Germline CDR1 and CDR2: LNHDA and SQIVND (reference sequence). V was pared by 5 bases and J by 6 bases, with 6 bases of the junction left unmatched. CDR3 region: CASSPGTGVPGELFF. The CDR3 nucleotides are TGTGCCAGTAGTCCCGGGACAGGGGTACCCGGGGAGCTGTTTTTT.

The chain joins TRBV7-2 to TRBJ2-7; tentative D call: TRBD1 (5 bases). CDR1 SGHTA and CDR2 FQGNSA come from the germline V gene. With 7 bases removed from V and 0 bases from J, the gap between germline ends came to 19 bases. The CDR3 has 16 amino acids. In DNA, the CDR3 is TGTGCCAGCACCCCTAGGGGTGGTAGGAGCTCCTACGAGCAGTACTTC. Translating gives CASTPRGGRSSYEQYF.

Here the CDR3 DNA reads TGTGCCAGCAGCGTAGATCTCAGGGGAACGTCCGAGCAGTACTTC. Its translation: CASSVDLRGTSEQYF. This chain uses TRBV9 with TRBJ2-7; TRBD1 might be the D (6 bases). The germline V gene encodes CDR1 SGDLS and CDR2 YYNGEE. Trimming removed 0 bases at V and 6 bases at J, with 16 bases between. The CDR3 runs to 15 residues.

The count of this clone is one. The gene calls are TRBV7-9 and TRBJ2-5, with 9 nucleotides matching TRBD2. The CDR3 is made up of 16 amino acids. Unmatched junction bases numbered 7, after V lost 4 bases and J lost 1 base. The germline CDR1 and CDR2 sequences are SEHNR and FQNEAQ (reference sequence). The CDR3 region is CASSSRLAATQETQYF. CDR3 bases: TGTGCCAGCAGCTCCCGACTAGCGGCAACCCAAGAGACCCAGTACTTC.

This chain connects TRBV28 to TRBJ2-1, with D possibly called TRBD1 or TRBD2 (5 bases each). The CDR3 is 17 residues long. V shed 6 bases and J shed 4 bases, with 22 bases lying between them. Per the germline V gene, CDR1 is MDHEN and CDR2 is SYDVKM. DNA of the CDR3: TGTGCCAGCAGCCTCCCTCTTACGGGGCCCCTTTACAATGAGCAGTTCTTC. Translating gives CASSLPLTGPLYNEQFF.

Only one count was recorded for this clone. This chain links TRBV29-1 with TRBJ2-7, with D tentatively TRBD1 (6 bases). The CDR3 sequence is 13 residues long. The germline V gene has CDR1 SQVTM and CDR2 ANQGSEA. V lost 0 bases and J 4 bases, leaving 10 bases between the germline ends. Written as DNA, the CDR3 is TGCAGCGTTGAAGATCTGGACAGATACGAGCAGTACTTC. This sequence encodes CSVEDLDRYEQYF.

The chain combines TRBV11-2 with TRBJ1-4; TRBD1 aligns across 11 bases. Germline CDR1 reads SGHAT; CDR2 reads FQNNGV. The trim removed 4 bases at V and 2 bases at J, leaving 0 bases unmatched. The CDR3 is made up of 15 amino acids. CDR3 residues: CASSWTGGTNEKLFF. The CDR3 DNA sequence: TGTGCCAGCAGCTGGACAGGGGGCACTAATGAAAAACTGTTTTTT.